The 29 T cell receptor beta chains below come from one sample, sequenced in a study of shared clonotypes between healthy human individuals (TCRdb year 2020). CD8 naive samples were obtained by positive selection for CCR7 among CD45RO-negative cells, yielding a CD45RA+CCR7+ population from which TemRA cells were excluded. The library was built by means of the immunoSEQ multiplex PCR assay. The table comes from immuneACCESS by way of TCRdb, which keeps in-frame sequences with V and J called. Part of the clones is missing from these tables; in studies checked, under half for an unresolved V gene and the rest for unknown reasons. This sample gives approximately 840,000 clones in total; 90% to 97% of them show up just once. 0.2% to 0.25% of the sample comes from the top ten. Sample: naive CD8+ T cells sorted from blood. The cell subset or site label on this specimen signifies: CD45RA+CCR7+. Every receptor here comes from a man in his thirties or forties in good health.

The chain has TRBV7-8 and TRBJ1-5; D is unresolved. The CDR3 length is 14 residues. Germline V gene data show CDR1 as SGHVS and CDR2 as FQNEAQ. Trimming stripped 5 bases from V and 1 base from J, with 9 bases between. In DNA form, the CDR3 reads TGTGCCAGCAGCGCCCGGACGAGCAATCAGCCCCAGCATTTT. Protein sequence: CASSARTSNQPQHF.

The CDR3 loop is CASSPLQAGGPTDTQYF. In DNA, the CDR3 is TGTGCCAGCAGTCCCCTTCAAGCGGGAGGGCCCACAGATACGCAGTATTTT. The chain uses TRBV27 and TRBJ2-3, with TRBD2 matching 10 bases. Germline loops: CDR1 MNHEY, CDR2 SMNVEV (reference sequence). The CDR3 consists of 17 residues. V lost 5 bases to trimming and J lost 2 bases; unmatched junction nucleotides: 10.

The table lists this clone with a count of one. The J gene is TRBJ2-1, the V gene TRBV7-9; D possibly corresponds to TRBD2 (6 bases). The CDR3 runs to 13 residues. CDR1 and CDR2 (germline): SEHNR, FQNEAQ (reference sequence). V dropped 6 bases and J dropped 7 bases, with 13 bases sitting between them. CDR3 sequence (DNA): TGTGCCAGCAGTTCAACTAGCATGAATGAGCAGTTCTTC. It codes for CASSSTSMNEQFF.

V gene TRBV29-1 combines with J gene TRBJ1-5; the D is unclear. CDR3 length: 13 amino acids. The ends were cut back, 6 bases at V and 7 bases at J, with 16 bases in the middle. Germline V gene data show CDR1 as SQVTM and CDR2 as ANQGSEA. The CDR3 bases are TGCAGCGTCGGTCATGGGAGAGGCCAGCCCCAGCATTTT. Protein: CSVGHGRGQPQHF. The variable domain in full, with the rest retrieved from reference TRBV29-1 and TRBJ1-5, is SAVISQKPSRDICQRGTSLTIQCQVDSQVTMMFWYRQQPGQSLTLIATANQGSEATYESGFVIDKFPISRPNLTFSTLTVSNMSPEDSSIYLCSVGHGRGQPQHFGDGTRLSIL.

The chain recombines TRBV27 with TRBJ1-5, with 7 bases identical to TRBD1. V was clipped by 5 bases and J by 3 bases; unmatched bases: 10. From germline, CDR1 is MNHEY and CDR2 SMNVEV (reference sequence). The CDR3 sequence is 16 residues long. CDR3 in DNA: TGTGCCAGCAGTCAGCACGGACAGGTGGCCAATCAGCCCCAGCATTTT. This encodes CASSQHGQVANQPQHF.

This clone showed up just once. The rearrangement uses TRBV7-2 and TRBJ2-2; unclear D gene. The CDR3 runs 11 residues. With 1 base removed from V and 10 bases from J, the gap between germline ends came to 4 bases. Germline CDR1 is SGHTA and CDR2 is FQGNSA. CDR3 region: CASSLVPELFF. In DNA, the CDR3 is TGTGCCAGCAGCTTAGTGCCGGAGCTGTTTTTT.

This clone was counted a single time. The chain couples TRBV23-1 to TRBJ2-1, with D maybe TRBD2 (5 bases). TRBV23-1 is an open reading frame whose function is uncertain. Trimming stripped 10 bases from V and 5 bases from J, with 18 bases between. The CDR3 is 14 residues long. CDR3 nucleotide sequence: TGCGCCATAGCACTAGAGCTATTAAACAATGAGCAGTTCTTC. It specifies CAIALELLNNEQFF.

V is TRBV10-1 and J is TRBJ2-1; D ambiguous. The ends were cut back, 8 bases at V and 5 bases at J, with 4 bases in the middle. Germline lookup yields CDR1 WNHNN and CDR2 SYGVQD (reference sequence). The CDR3 is 10 amino acids. CDR3 in DNA: TGCGCCAGCGGGGACAATGAGCAGTTCTTC. Amino acids: CASGDNEQFF.

The rearrangement links TRBV7-9 to TRBJ1-5; D is perhaps TRBD1 (6 bases). V was shortened by 1 base and J by 2 bases, with 12 bases between the two germline ends. The CDR3 spans 16 residues. Germline assignment: CDR1 SEHNR and CDR2 FQNEAQ (reference sequence). The CDR3: CASSLGQGSGNQPQHF. As DNA, the CDR3 is TGTGCCAGCAGCTTAGGCCAGGGGTCGGGCAATCAGCCCCAGCATTTT.

This chain connects TRBV11-2 to TRBJ2-5; D is undetermined. The CDR3 consists of 14 residues. V gave up 1 base and J gave up 3 bases, with 9 bases separating them. Germline CDR1 is SGHAT and CDR2 is FQNNGV. The CDR3 nucleotides read TGTGCCAGCAGCTTAGTTGGGAATAAAGAGACCCAGTACTTC. It yields the protein CASSLVGNKETQYF.

The rearrangement uses TRBV18 and TRBJ1-5; 7 nucleotides match TRBD1. The CDR3 runs to 16 residues. V lost 5 bases to trimming and J lost 1 base; unmatched junction nucleotides: 8. Per the germline V gene, CDR1 is KGHSH and CDR2 is LQKENI. CDR3 residues: CASSSPGTASNQPQHF. CDR3 DNA sequence: TGTGCCAGCTCATCTCCGGGGACAGCCAGCAATCAGCCCCAGCATTTT.

This chain links TRBV15 with TRBJ2-3; maybe TRBD2 (6 bases). The germline V gene encodes CDR1 LNHNV and CDR2 YYDKDF (reference sequence). V gave up 6 bases and J gave up 0 bases, with 10 bases separating them. The CDR3 runs 14 residues. The DNA of the CDR3 is TGTGCCACCAGGTGGGGGACTAGCACAGATACGCAGTATTTT. This encodes CATRWGTSTDTQYF.

The genes are TRBV29-1 and TRBJ2-2, with TRBD2 as a possible D gene (6 bases). Between the trimmed V and J ends, which lost 3 bases and 3 bases, there was a span of 20 bases. The CDR3 consists of 17 residues. CDR1 SQVTM and CDR2 ANQGSEA come from the germline V gene. The CDR3 DNA sequence: TGCAGCGTTGAGCATTACGGGGGAAAGTCGGACACCGGGGAGCTGTTTTTT. Its protein product is CSVEHYGGKSDTGELFF.

The rearrangement joins TRBV7-9 to TRBJ1-2; no clear D gene. V was pared by 8 bases and J by 4 bases, with 23 bases between. The CDR3 spans 16 residues. Germline CDR1 is SEHNR and CDR2 is FQNEAQ (reference sequence). The CDR3 sequence: CASEGPRRPTLYGYTF. The CDR3 nucleotides are TGTGCCAGCGAAGGCCCGAGACGCCCTACCCTCTATGGCTACACCTTC.

This clone was seen a single time. V usage is TRBV14 and J usage is TRBJ2-5, with D possibly TRBD2 on 6 matching bases. The CDR3 has 14 amino acids. CDR1 and CDR2 from the germline V gene are SGHDN and FVKESK. With 4 bases removed from V and 0 bases from J, the gap between germline ends came to 9 bases. CDR3 in amino acids: CASSLLAHQETQYF. The CDR3 DNA sequence: TGTGCCAGCAGCCTTCTAGCGCACCAAGAGACCCAGTACTTC.

The chain is built from TRBV7-9 and TRBJ2-7; a possible D gene is TRBD1 (5 bases). The CDR3 consists of 15 residues. Trimming cost V 4 bases and J 0 bases, with 13 bases left between them. From germline, CDR1 is SEHNR and CDR2 FQNEAQ (reference sequence). CDR3 DNA sequence: TGTGCCAGCAGCTCCCCACAGGAGATCTCCTACGAGCAGTACTTC. Translated, it gives CASSSPQEISYEQYF.

The chain joins TRBV29-1 to TRBJ2-3; 9 positions agree with TRBD2. CDR3 length equals 14 residues. Germline CDR1 and CDR2: SQVTM and ANQGSEA. Losses at the gene ends were 6 bases for V and 4 bases for J; bases not matched to a gene: 8. The CDR3 region has the DNA TGCAGCGTCGACGGACTAGCGCCCCCAGATACGCAGTATTTT. This codes for CSVDGLAPPDTQYF.

The CDR3 nucleotides are TGTGCCAGCAGTTCGACAGGGAGTCAGCCCCAGCATTTT. It is translated as CASSSTGSQPQHF. This chain links TRBV28 with TRBJ1-5; 7 positions match TRBD1. The J segment lost 6 bases and the V segment lost 4 bases, leaving 3 bases of the junction unmatched. Germline V gene sequence: CDR1 MDHEN, CDR2 SYDVKM. The CDR3 covers 13 residues.

Here the CDR3 reads CASSREATQYF. For the CDR3, the DNA is TGTGCCAGCAGTCGAGAGGCTACGCAGTATTTT. The V call is TRBV28, the J call TRBJ2-3, with D uncertain. V lost 5 bases and J lost 8, with 8 bases in between. The germline CDR1 and CDR2 sequences are MDHEN and SYDVKM. The CDR3 length is 11 residues.

This sequence joins TRBV9 and TRBJ2-5, with a possible D match to TRBD1 (6 bases). Germline CDR1 reads SGDLS; CDR2 reads YYNGEE. The CDR3 runs to 16 residues. V lost 3 bases and J lost 2, with 17 bases in between. CDR3: CASSAGDRATQETQYF. CDR3 DNA sequence: TGTGCCAGCAGCGCAGGGGATCGAGCTACACAAGAGACCCAGTACTTC.

This rearrangement joins TRBV7-2 to TRBJ2-1; no clear D gene. The CDR3 length is 15 residues. Trimming shortened V by 4 bases and J by 0 bases, and 10 bases separated the two germline ends. Germline-derived CDR1 and CDR2 are SGHTA and FQGNSA. CDR3 bases: TGTGCCAGCAGCTCCGACGCTAGCTCCTACAATGAGCAGTTCTTC. This codes for CASSSDASSYNEQFF. Drawing the rest from reference TRBV7-2 and TRBJ2-1, the complete variable domain is GAGVSQSPSNKVTEKGKDVELRCDPISGHTALYWYRQSLGQGLEFLIYFQGNSAPDKSGLPSDRFSAERTGGSVSTLTIQRTQQEDSAVYLCASSSDASSYNEQFFGPGTRLTVL.

The genes are TRBV7-8 and TRBJ1-2; 7 bases map to TRBD1. The J segment lost 2 bases and the V segment lost 5 bases, leaving 8 bases of the junction unmatched. CDR1 is SGHVS, CDR2 FQNEAQ, per germline. The CDR3 is 15 residues long. The CDR3 DNA reads as TGTGCCAGCAGCGGCGGGACAGTGAAGAACTATGGCTACACCTTC. This gives the protein CASSGGTVKNYGYTF.

This rearrangement joins TRBV2 to TRBJ2-7; the match to TRBD1 covers 9 bases. The CDR3 covers 13 residues. Germline assignment: CDR1 SNHLY and CDR2 FYNNEI. V lost 4 bases and J lost 2; bases outside the gene matches: 0. The CDR3 here is CASSGQGAYEQYF. CDR3 nucleotides: TGTGCCAGCAGTGGACAGGGGGCCTACGAGCAGTACTTC.

This chain links TRBV6-5 with TRBJ2-7, with D uncertain. This CDR3 contains 13 residues. CDR1 and CDR2 (germline): MNHEY, SVGAGI. V lost 2 bases to trimming and J lost 3 bases, with 8 bases between them. The chain's CDR3 is CASSYTTSYEQYF. CDR3 in DNA: TGTGCCAGCAGTTACACTACAAGCTACGAGCAGTACTTC.

The V and J genes are TRBV4-3 and TRBJ1-2; D is unresolved. Germline CDR1 LGHNA, CDR2 YSLEER. CDR3 length: 16 residues. V lost 0 bases, J lost 4 bases, and 15 bases lay in between. This CDR3 reads CASSQDHSWGSYGYTF. The DNA for the CDR3 is TGCGCCAGCAGCCAAGATCACTCCTGGGGTAGCTATGGCTACACCTTC.

The CDR3 coding sequence is TGTGCCAGTATCGGCGGGGAGACCCAGTACTTC. It yields the protein CASIGGETQYF. The rearrangement links TRBV19 to TRBJ2-5; D is possibly TRBD2 (5 bases). CDR3 length equals 11 residues. V was clipped by 7 bases and J by 5 bases, with 8 bases between them. Germline loops: CDR1 LNHDA, CDR2 SQIVND (reference sequence).

The chain combines TRBV18 with TRBJ1-4; 12 bases line up with TRBD1. J gave up 7 bases and V 3 bases, and 12 bases lay outside the gene matches. The CDR3 is 18 residues long. Germline values: CDR1 KGHSH, CDR2 LQKENI. Here the CDR3 reads CASSPTTGTGGLTEKLFF. CDR3 sequence (DNA): TGTGCCAGCTCACCCACTACCGGGACAGGGGGCTTAACTGAAAAACTGTTTTTT.

The chain carries TRBV27 and TRBJ2-1; D not certain. The CDR3 consists of 11 residues. V shed 7 bases and J shed 5 bases, with 6 bases lying between them. CDR1 is MNHEY, CDR2 SMNVEV, per germline (reference sequence). The CDR3 sequence: CASTLNNEQFF. In DNA, the CDR3 is TGTGCCAGCACCCTTAACAATGAGCAGTTCTTC.

The rearrangement joins TRBV2 to TRBJ2-7, with D possibly being TRBD1 (5 bases). Germline assignment: CDR1 SNHLY and CDR2 FYNNEI. This CDR3 contains 16 residues. The V gene lost 5 bases and the J gene lost 1 base, with 18 bases spanning the gap. CDR3 region: CASSIPMDKASYEQYF. As DNA, the CDR3 is TGTGCCAGCAGTATTCCAATGGACAAGGCTTCCTACGAGCAGTACTTC.